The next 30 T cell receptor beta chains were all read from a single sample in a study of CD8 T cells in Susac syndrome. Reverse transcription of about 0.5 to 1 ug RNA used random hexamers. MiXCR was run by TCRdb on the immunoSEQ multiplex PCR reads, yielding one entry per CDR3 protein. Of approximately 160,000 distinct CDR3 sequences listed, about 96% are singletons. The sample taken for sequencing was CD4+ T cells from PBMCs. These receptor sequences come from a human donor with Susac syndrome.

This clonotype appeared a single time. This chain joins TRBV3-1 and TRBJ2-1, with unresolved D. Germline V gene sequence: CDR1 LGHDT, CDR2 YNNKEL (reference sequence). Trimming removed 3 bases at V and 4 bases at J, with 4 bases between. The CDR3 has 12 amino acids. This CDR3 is CASSQLYNEQFF. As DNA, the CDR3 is TGTGCCAGCAGCCAGCTTTACAATGAGCAGTTCTTC.

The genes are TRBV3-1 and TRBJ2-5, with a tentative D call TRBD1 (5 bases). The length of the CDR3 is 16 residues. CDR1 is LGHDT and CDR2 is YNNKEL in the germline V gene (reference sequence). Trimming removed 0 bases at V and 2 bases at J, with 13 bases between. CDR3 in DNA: TGTGCCAGCAGCCAAGATCCGGCAGGGAAACAAGAGACCCAGTACTTC. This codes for CASSQDPAGKQETQYF.

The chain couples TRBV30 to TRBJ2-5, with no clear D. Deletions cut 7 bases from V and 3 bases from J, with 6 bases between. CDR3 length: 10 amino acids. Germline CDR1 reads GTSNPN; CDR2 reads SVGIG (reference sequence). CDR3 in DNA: TGTGCCTATTCCAAAGAGACCCAGTACTTC. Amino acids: CAYSKETQYF.

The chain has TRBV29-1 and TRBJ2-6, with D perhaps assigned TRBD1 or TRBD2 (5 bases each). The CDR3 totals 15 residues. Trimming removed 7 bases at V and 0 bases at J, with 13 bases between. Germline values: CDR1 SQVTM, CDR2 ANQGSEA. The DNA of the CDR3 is TGCAGCGCAGAAGGGGACGTCTCTGGGGCCAACGTCCTGACTTTC. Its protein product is CSAEGDVSGANVLTF.

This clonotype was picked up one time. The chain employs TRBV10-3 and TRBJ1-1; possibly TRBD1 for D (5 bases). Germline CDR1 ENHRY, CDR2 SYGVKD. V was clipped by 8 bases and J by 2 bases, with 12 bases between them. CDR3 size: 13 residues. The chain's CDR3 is CAIAGQVNTEAFF. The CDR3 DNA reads TGTGCCATCGCAGGGCAGGTTAACACTGAAGCTTTCTTT.

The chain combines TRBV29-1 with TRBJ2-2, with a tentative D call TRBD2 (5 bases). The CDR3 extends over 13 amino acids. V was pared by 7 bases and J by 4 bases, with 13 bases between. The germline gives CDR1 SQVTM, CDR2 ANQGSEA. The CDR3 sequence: CSGSVGVTGELFF. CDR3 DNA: TGCAGCGGGTCCGTCGGGGTCACCGGGGAGCTGTTTTTT.

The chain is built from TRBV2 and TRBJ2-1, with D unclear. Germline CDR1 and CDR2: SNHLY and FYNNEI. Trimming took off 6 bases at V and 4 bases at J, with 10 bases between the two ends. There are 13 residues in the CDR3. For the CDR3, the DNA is TGTGCCAGCAGGTTGGAAGGGTACAATGAGCAGTTCTTC. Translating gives CASRLEGYNEQFF.

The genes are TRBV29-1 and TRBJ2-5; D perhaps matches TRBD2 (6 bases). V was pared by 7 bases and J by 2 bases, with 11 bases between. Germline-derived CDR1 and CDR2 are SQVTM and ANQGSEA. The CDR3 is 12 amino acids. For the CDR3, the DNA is TGCAGCGGGGGACTGCTACAAGAGACCCAGTACTTC. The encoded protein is CSGGLLQETQYF.

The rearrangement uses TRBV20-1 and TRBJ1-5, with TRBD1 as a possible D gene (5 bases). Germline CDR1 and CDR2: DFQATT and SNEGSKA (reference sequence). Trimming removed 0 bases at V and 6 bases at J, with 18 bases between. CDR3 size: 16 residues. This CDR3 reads CSARDQSGTSIQPQHF. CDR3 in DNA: TGCAGTGCTAGAGATCAATCCGGGACTTCAATTCAGCCCCAGCATTTT.

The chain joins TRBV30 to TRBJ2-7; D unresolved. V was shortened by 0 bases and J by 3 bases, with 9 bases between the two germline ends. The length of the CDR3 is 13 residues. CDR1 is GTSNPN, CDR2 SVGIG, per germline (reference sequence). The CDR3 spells CAWSVARNYEQYF. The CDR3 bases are TGTGCCTGGAGTGTAGCCAGGAACTACGAGCAGTACTTC.

As DNA, the CDR3 is TGTGCCAAGGGACTAGCGGGATACACAGATACGCAGTATTTT. This codes for CAKGLAGYTDTQYF. This chain connects TRBV10-3 to TRBJ2-3, with TRBD2 matching over 13 bases. This CDR3 has 14 amino acids. V gave up 10 bases and J gave up 2 bases; unmatched junction bases: 3. CDR1 and CDR2 from the germline V gene are ENHRY and SYGVKD.

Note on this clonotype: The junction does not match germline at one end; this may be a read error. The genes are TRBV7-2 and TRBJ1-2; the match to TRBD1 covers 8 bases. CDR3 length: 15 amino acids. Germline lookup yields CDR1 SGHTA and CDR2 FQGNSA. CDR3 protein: CASSLGLTGADGYTF. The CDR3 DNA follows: TGTGCCAGCAGTTTAGGGCTGACAGGGGCTGATGGCTACACCTTC.

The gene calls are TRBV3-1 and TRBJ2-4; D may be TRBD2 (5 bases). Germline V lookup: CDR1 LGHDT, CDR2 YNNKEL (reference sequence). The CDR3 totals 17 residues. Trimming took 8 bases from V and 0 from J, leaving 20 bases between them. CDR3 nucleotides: TGTGCCAGCGGCGGACTTTGGGCTGAGGTAGCCAAAAACATTCAGTACTTC. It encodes CASGGLWAEVAKNIQYF.

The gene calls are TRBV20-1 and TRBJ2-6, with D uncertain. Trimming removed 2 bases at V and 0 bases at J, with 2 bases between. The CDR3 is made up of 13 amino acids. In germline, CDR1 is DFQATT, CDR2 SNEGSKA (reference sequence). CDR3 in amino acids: CSARPSGANVLTF. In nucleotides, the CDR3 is TGCAGTGCTAGACCCTCTGGGGCCAACGTCCTGACTTTC.

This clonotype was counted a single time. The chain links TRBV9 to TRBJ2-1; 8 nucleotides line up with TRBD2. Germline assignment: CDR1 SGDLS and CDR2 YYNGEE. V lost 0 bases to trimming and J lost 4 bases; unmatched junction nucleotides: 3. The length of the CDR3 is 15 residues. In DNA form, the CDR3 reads TGTGCCAGCAGCGTAGCCAGCGGGGGATACAATGAGCAGTTCTTC. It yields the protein CASSVASGGYNEQFF.

Written as DNA, the CDR3 is TGTGCCATCAGTCGAGCAGGGTTTGACTACGAGCAGTACTTC. Translation: CAISRAGFDYEQYF. This rearrangement joins TRBV10-3 to TRBJ2-7; D may be TRBD1 (5 bases). Looked up from germline, CDR1 is ENHRY and CDR2 is SYGVKD. The CDR3 length is 14 residues. Trimming removed 5 bases from V and 3 bases from J, with 14 bases in between.

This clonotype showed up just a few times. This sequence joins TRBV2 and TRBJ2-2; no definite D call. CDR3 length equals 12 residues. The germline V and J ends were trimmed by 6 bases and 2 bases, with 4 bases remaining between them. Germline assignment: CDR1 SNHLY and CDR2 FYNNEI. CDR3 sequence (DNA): TGTGCCAGCAGACCTAACACCGGGGAGCTGTTTTTT. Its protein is CASRPNTGELFF.

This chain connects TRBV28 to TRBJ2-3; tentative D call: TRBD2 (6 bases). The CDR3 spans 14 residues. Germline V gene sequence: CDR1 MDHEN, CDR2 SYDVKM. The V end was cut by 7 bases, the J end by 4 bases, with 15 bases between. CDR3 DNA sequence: TGTGCCAGCATCTCACCGGGAGTCTCAGATACGCAGTATTTT. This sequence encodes CASISPGVSDTQYF.

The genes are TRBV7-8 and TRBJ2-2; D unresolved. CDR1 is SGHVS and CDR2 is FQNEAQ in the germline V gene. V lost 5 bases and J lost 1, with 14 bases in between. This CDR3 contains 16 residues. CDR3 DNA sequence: TGTGCCAGCAGCAGACTCCAGCGCCTGAACACCGGGGAGCTGTTTTTT. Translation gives CASSRLQRLNTGELFF.

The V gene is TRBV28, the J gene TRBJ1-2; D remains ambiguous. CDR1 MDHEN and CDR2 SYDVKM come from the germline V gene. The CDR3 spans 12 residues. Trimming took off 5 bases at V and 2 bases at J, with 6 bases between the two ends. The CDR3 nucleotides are TGTGCCAGCAGTGACGACAACTATGGCTACACCTTC. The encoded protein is CASSDDNYGYTF.

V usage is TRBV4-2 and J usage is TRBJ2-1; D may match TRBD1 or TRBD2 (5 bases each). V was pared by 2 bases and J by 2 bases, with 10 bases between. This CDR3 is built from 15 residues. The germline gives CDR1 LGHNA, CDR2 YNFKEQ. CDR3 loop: CASSQQRGTYNEQFF. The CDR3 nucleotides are TGTGCCAGCAGCCAACAACGGGGCACCTACAATGAGCAGTTCTTC.

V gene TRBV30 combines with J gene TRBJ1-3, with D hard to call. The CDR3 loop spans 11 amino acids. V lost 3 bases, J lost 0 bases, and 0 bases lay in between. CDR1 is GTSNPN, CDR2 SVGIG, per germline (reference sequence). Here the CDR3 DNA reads TGTGCCTGGAGCTCTGGAAACACCATATATTTT. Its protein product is CAWSSGNTIYF.

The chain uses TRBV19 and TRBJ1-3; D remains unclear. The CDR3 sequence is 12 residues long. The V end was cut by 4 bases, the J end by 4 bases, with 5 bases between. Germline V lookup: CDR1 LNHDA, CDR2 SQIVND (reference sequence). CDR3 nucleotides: TGTGCCAGTAGTAAGGTCGGAAACACCATATATTTT. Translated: CASSKVGNTIYF.

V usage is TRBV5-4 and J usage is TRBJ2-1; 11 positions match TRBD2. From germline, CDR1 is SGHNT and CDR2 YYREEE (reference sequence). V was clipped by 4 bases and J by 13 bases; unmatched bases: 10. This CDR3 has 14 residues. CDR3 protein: CASSLLTSGSPQFF. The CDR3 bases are TGTGCCAGCAGCCTACTCACTAGCGGGAGTCCCCAGTTCTTC.

As DNA, the CDR3 is TGTGCCAGCAGCCGGAGAGATACGCAGTATTTT. Its translation: CASSRRDTQYF. This chain links TRBV28 with TRBJ2-3; D is ambiguous. The CDR3 contains 11 residues. V dropped 6 bases and J dropped 5 bases, with 6 bases sitting between them. Germline CDR1 MDHEN, CDR2 SYDVKM. Together with reference TRBV28 and TRBJ2-3, the CDR3 gives the full variable domain: DVKVTQSSRYLVKRTGEKVFLECVQDMDHENMFWYRQDPGLGLRLIYFSYDVKMKEKGDIPEGYSVSREKKERFSLILESASTNQTSMYLCASSRRDTQYFGPGTRLTVL.

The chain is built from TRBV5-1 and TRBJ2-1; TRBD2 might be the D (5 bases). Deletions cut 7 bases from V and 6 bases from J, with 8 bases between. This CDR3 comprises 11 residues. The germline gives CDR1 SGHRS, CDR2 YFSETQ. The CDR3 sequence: CASAAGNEQFF. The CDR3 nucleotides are TGCGCCAGCGCGGCGGGCAATGAGCAGTTCTTC. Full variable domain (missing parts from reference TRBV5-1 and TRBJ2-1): KAGVTQTPRYLIKTRGQQVTLSCSPISGHRSVSWYQQTPGQGLQFLFEYFSETQRNKGNFPGRFSGRQFSNSRSEMNVSTLELGDSALYLCASAAGNEQFFGPGTRLTVL.

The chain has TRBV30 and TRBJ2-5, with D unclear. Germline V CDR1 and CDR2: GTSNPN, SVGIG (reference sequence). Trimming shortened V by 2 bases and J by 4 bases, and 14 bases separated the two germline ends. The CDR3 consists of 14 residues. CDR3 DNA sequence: TGTGCCTGGAGTTCAACCGCGTGGGGAGAGACCCAGTACTTC. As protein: CAWSSTAWGETQYF.

In DNA form, the CDR3 reads TGTGCCAGCAGCCAAGAGATAGGGTGGGACAATGAGCAGTTCTTC. This sequence encodes CASSQEIGWDNEQFF. The chain links TRBV14 to TRBJ2-1, with unresolved D. Per germline, CDR1 SGHDN and CDR2 FVKESK. The CDR3 totals 15 residues. Trimming took 0 bases from V and 5 from J, leaving 11 bases between them.

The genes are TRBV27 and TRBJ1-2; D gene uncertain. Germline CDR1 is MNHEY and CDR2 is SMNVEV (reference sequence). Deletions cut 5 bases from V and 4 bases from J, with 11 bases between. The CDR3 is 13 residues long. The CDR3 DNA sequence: TGTGCCAGCAGTCCCTTCGGGATCTATGGCTACACCTTC. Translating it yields CASSPFGIYGYTF.

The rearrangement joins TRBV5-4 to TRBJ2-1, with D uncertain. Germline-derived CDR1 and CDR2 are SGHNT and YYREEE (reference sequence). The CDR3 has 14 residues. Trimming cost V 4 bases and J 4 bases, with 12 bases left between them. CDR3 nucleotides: TGTGCCAGCAGCCGGACGGTTGGATACAATGAGCAGTTCTTC. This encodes CASSRTVGYNEQFF.